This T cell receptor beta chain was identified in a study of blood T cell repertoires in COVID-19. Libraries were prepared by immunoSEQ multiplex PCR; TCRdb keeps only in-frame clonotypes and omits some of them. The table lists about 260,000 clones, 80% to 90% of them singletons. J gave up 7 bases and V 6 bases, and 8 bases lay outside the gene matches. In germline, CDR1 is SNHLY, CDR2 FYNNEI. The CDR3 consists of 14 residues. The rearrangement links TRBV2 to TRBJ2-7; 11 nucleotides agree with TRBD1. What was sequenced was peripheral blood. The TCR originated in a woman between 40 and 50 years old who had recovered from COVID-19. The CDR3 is CASRNGQGAGEQYF. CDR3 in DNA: TGTGCCAGCAGGAATGGACAGGGGGCTGGGGAGCAGTACTTC.